This T cell receptor beta chain was documented in a study of cytotoxic CD8 clonotypes in ibrutinib-treated CLL. Clones were read by immunoSEQ multiplex PCR, and TCRdb kept only the in-frame ones, dropping some. Altogether about 130,000 clones are present, approximately 81% being singletons, with the ten largest covering approximately 3.5%. Study-level results: Clonotypes that were public were uncommon, and they contracted or stayed stable on treatment. At baseline, clonality was higher than in age-matched healthy donors and correlated with CD8+ counts.

Details on this clone: Its antigen is unidentified.

Trimming removed 3 bases from V and 4 bases from J, with 13 bases in between. The CDR3 is 14 amino acids. Per the germline V gene, CDR1 is GTSNPN and CDR2 is SVGIG (reference sequence). This receptor was obtained from a human donor with chronic lymphocytic leukemia. The specimen was PBMCs, collected after 24 months of ibrutinib treatment. The chain recombines TRBV30 with TRBJ1-5, with D possibly being TRBD1 (5 bases). The chain's CDR3 is CAWSRTRGNQPQHF. The DNA of the CDR3 is TGTGCCTGGAGCCGGACCCGGGGGAATCAGCCCCAGCATTTT.